This entry is about one T cell receptor (beta chain). The data belong to a study of long-term antiretroviral therapy in people with HIV. As for the study in general: Samples collected earliest predate the 2015 immediate-ART recommendation by about a decade.

At survey level, the immunoSEQ assay was run in its v3.0 version. Profiling relied on immunoSEQ multiplex PCR, and the TCRdb table lists in-frame clones only, not all of them. There are 35,000 or so clones in the sample; approximately 83% occur only once, and approximately 7.9% lies in the top ten. Germline CDR1 and CDR2: SGHTA and FQGNSA. This CDR3 has 15 amino acids. Trimming cost V 3 bases and J 6 bases, with 15 bases left between them. This chain links TRBV7-2 with TRBJ1-5; D is possibly TRBD1 (5 bases). The specimen comprised unsorted PBMCs, sampled 0.4 years before starting antiretroviral therapy. The receptor comes from a man aged 18-30 years with HIV. This CDR3 reads CASSLMDGAGQPQHF. The CDR3 nucleotides are TGTGCCAGCAGCTTGATGGACGGGGCGGGTCAGCCCCAGCATTTT.